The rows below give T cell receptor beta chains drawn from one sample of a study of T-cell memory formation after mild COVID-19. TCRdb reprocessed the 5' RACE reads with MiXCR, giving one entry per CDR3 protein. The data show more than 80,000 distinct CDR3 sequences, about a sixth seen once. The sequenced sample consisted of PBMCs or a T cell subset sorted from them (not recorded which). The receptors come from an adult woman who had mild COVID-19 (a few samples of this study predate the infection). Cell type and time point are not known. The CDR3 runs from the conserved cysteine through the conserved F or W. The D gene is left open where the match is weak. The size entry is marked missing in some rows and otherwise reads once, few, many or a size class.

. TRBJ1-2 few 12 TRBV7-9 TGTGCCAGCCGTAACGGGGACTATGGCTACACCTTC CASRNGDYGYTF
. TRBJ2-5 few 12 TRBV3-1 TGTGCCAGCAGCCAAGGCCAAGAGACCCAGTACTTC CASSQGQETQYF
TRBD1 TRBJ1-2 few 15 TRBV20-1 TGCACCCCCCAGGCCAGACAGGGGGCCAACTATGGCTACACCTTC CTPQARQGANYGYTF
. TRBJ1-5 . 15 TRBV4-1 TGCGCCAGCAGCCAAGTAATCTTGTCGGGCGAGCCCCAGCATTTT CASSQVILSGEPQHF
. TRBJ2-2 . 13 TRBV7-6 TGTGCCAGCCGGGATGTGAACACCGGGGAGCTGTTTTTT CASRDVNTGELFF
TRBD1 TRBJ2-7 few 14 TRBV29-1 TGCAGCGCCGGCATACTGGGACAGAAGGACGAGCAGTACTTC CSAGILGQKDEQYF
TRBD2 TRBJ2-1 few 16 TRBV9 TGTGCCAGCAGCGTAGCTAGCGGGGGACCCTACAATGAGCAGTTCTTC CASSVASGGPYNEQFF
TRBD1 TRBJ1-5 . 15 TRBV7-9 TGTGCCAGCAGCTTAGGGACAGGGCCAGATCAGCCCCAGCATTTT CASSLGTGPDQPQHF
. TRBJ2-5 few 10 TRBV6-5 TGTGCCACCGGGGAAGAGACCCAGTACTTC CATGEETQYF
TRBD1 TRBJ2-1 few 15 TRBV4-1 TGCGCCAGCAGCCAAGGGACAGGGTACATTAATGAGCAGTTCTTC CASSQGTGYINEQFF
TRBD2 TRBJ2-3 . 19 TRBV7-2 TGTGCCAGCAGCTTAGAAGGACTAGCGGGGGTGGTGGGCACAGATACGCAGTATTTT CASSLEGLAGVVGTDTQYF
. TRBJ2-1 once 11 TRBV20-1 TGCAGTGCTCCCAGGGGGGATGAGCAGTTCTTC CSAPRGDEQFF
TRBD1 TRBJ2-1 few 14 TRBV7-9 TGTGCCAGCAGCTCCGGGACAGGGGGCAGTGAGCAGTTCTTC CASSSGTGGSEQFF
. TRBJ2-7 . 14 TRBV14 TGTGCCAGCAGCCAAGAAGGGACAAACTACGAGCAGTACTTC CASSQEGTNYEQYF
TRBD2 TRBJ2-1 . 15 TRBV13 TGTGCCAGCAGCGCACCTACTAGCGGAGGGAATGAGCAGTTCTTC CASSAPTSGGNEQFF
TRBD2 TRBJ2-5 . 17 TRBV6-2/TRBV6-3 TGTGCCAGCAGTTATCCTTCTGCGGGAGGGCCGTGGGAGACCCAGTACTTC CASSYPSAGGPWETQYF
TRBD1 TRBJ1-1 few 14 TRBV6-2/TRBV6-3 TGTGCCAGCAGCCTTCAGACAGGGTACACTGAAGCTTTCTTT CASSLQTGYTEAFF
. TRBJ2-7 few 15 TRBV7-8 TGTGCCAGCAGCTTAGTTGGGGGGGGCCCCTACGAGCAGTACTTC CASSLVGGGPYEQYF
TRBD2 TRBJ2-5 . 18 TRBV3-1 TGTGCCAGCAGCCCTCCCACTACTAGCGGGGTTTTCCAAGAGACCCAGTACTTC CASSPPTTSGVFQETQYF
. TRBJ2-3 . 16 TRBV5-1 TGCGCCAGCAGCTTGTCGGCTAGCAGGAGCACAGATACGCAGTATTTT CASSLSASRSTDTQYF